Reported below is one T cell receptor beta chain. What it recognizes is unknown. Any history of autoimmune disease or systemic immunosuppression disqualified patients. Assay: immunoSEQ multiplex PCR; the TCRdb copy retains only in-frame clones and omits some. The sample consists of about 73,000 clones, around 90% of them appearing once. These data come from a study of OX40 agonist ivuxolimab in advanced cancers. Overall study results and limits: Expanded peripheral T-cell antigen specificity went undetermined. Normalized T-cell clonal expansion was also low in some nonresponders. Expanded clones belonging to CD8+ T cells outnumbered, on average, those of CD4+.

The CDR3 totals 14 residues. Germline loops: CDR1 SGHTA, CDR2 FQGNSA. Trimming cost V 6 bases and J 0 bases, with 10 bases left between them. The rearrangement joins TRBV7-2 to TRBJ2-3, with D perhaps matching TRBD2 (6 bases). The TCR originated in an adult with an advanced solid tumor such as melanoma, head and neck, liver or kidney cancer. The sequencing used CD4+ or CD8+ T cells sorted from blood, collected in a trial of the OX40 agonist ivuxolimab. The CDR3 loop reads CASRGGGSTDTQYF. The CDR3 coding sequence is TGTGCCAGCAGGGGCGGAGGGAGCACAGATACGCAGTATTTT.